This T cell receptor (beta chain) comes out of a study of blood T cell repertoires in COVID-19. As originally analysed: Reference gene primer amplification yielded estimated nucleated cell counts. TCRdb keeps only in-frame clones here, not all; method: immunoSEQ multiplex PCR. That table is the source of V, J and clone size, and D and trimming were worked out from the DNA. The sample yields about 84,000 clones, nearly 95% seen once. This clone has a handful of counts. Germline values: CDR1 SGHNT, CDR2 YENEEA. Trimming pared 2 bases from V and 3 bases from J, leaving 7 bases between. This CDR3 region has 13 residues.

Sequenced sample: peripheral blood. The rearrangement links TRBV11-3 to TRBJ1-1; perhaps TRBD1 as D (6 bases). The receptor's source is a human donor with active COVID-19. The donor label of this sample is uncertain. The CDR3: CASSLNRDTEAFF. In DNA, the CDR3 is TGTGCCAGCAGCTTAAACAGGGACACTGAAGCTTTCTTT.